Listed here are 24 T cell receptor beta chains from one sample, sequenced in a study of blood T cell repertoires in COVID-19. The method was immunoSEQ multiplex PCR; TCRdb's version includes in-frame clones alone and lacks a portion of them. The table has nearly 25,000 clones, 72% seen once. Sequenced: peripheral blood. The source is a woman of 80 years or more with acute or convalescent COVID-19.

The rearrangement joins TRBV27 to TRBJ1-1, with TRBD1 identical over 7 bases. The junction had 4 bases not matched to a gene; V was cut back by 6 bases and J by 0 bases. Germline CDR1 is MNHEY and CDR2 is SMNVEV (reference sequence). The CDR3 is 14 residues long. CDR3 region: CASRRQGVNTEAFF. The CDR3 DNA sequence: TGTGCCAGCAGACGACAGGGCGTGAACACTGAAGCTTTCTTT.

This chain joins TRBV10-2 and TRBJ1-2; D is perhaps TRBD1 (5 bases). Germline V lookup: CDR1 WSHSY, CDR2 SAAADI. The CDR3 consists of 14 residues. V lost 0 bases, J lost 8 bases, and 13 bases lay in between. CDR3 in DNA: TGCGCCAGCAGTGAGTCAGTCCAGGGCGGCGGCTACACCTTC. Amino acids: CASSESVQGGGYTF.

The rearrangement uses TRBV11-2 and TRBJ1-2; TRBD1 matches at 10 bases. Looked up from germline, CDR1 is SGHAT and CDR2 is FQNNGV. The CDR3 sequence is 14 residues long. V lost 4 bases to trimming and J lost 8 bases; unmatched junction nucleotides: 7. The CDR3 coding sequence is TGTGCCAGCAGCTACGGGACAGGGGATTTCGGCTACACCTTC. The encoded protein is CASSYGTGDFGYTF.

V usage is TRBV6-1 and J usage is TRBJ1-1; a weak D match, TRBD1 (5 bases). Germline V lookup: CDR1 MNHNS, CDR2 SASEGT. The CDR3 has 14 residues. Trimming removed 0 bases from V and 7 bases from J, with 12 bases in between. CDR3 amino acids: CASSEAAGYGEAFF. In nucleotides, the CDR3 is TGTGCCAGCAGTGAAGCGGCAGGGTATGGTGAAGCTTTCTTT.

V and J are TRBV6-1 and TRBJ1-3, with D unclear. This CDR3 spans 14 amino acids. V gave up 1 base and J gave up 0 bases, with 4 bases separating them. The V gene's germline CDR1 is MNHNS and CDR2 SASEGT. The CDR3: CASSEGYSGNTIYF. The DNA for the CDR3 is TGTGCCAGCAGTGAAGGCTACTCTGGAAACACCATATATTTT.

The chain is built from TRBV7-8 and TRBJ2-1; 7 nucleotides align to TRBD1. The CDR3 has 14 amino acids. Germline CDR1 and CDR2: SGHVS and FQNEAQ. V lost 3 bases, J lost 3 bases, and 2 bases stayed unmatched. The chain's CDR3 is CASSFGQVYNEQFF. The DNA for the CDR3 is TGTGCCAGCAGCTTTGGACAGGTCTACAATGAGCAGTTCTTC. The full variable domain, with the rest looked up from reference TRBV7-8 and TRBJ2-1, is GAGVSQSPRYKVAKRGQDVALRCDPISGHVSLFWYQQALGQGPEFLTYFQNEAQLDKSGLPSDRFFAERPEGSVSTLKIQRTQQEDSAVYLCASSFGQVYNEQFFGPGTRLTVL.

The rearrangement joins TRBV24-1 to TRBJ1-1; 7 bases line up with TRBD1. The length of the CDR3 is 12 residues. V lost 3 bases and J lost 9; bases outside the gene matches: 3. Per the germline V gene, CDR1 is KGHDR and CDR2 is SFDVKD. The CDR3 coding sequence is TGTGCCACCAGTGATCCGACAGGGAAAGCTTTCTTT. Translation: CATSDPTGKAFF.

V and J are TRBV7-8 and TRBJ2-5; D call uncertain. CDR1 is SGHVS and CDR2 is FQNEAQ in the germline V gene. There are 15 residues in the CDR3. V was clipped by 5 bases and J by 1 base, with 14 bases between them. CDR3 sequence: CASSAFVRVQETQYF. CDR3 coding DNA: TGTGCCAGCAGCGCGTTCGTACGGGTCCAAGAGACCCAGTACTTC.

This clone was seen more than once but under ten times. This sequence joins TRBV2 and TRBJ1-1; perhaps TRBD1 as D (5 bases). The CDR3 runs to 13 residues. V lost 8 bases and J 1 base, leaving 11 bases between the germline ends. The germline gives CDR1 SNHLY, CDR2 FYNNEI. For the CDR3, the DNA is TGTGCCAGCTTCACAGGCCCGAACACTGAAGCTTTCTTT. As protein: CASFTGPNTEAFF.

This clone was seen once. This chain connects TRBV28 to TRBJ2-2, with 8 bases fitting TRBD1. CDR1 MDHEN and CDR2 SYDVKM come from the germline V gene. J was trimmed by 2 bases and V by 5 bases; bases with no gene match: 7. CDR3 length: 16 amino acids. The CDR3 nucleotides are TGTGCCAGCAGTCCATGGACAGGGCTCAACACCGGGGAGCTGTTTTTT. This codes for CASSPWTGLNTGELFF.

The V call is TRBV6-2 or TRBV6-3, the J call TRBJ2-3, with D maybe TRBD2 (5 bases). This CDR3 contains 14 residues. Trimming left V 5 bases short and J 0 bases short, with 9 bases between. Germline assignment: CDR1 MNHEY and CDR2 SVGEGT. DNA for the CDR3: TGTGCCAGCAGTCTGGGCGGGAGCACAGATACGCAGTATTTT. It specifies CASSLGGSTDTQYF.

The V gene is TRBV11-3, the J gene TRBJ2-5; no reliable D call. The V end was cut by 5 bases, the J end by 5 bases, with 15 bases between. The CDR3 has 14 residues. Per the germline V gene, CDR1 is SGHNT and CDR2 is YENEEA. CDR3 residues: CASSPGGQAETQYF. CDR3 sequence (DNA): TGTGCCAGCAGCCCCGGTGGGCAGGCGGAGACCCAGTACTTC.

The chain combines TRBV6-5 with TRBJ2-2; 7 bases map to TRBD1. The V gene's germline CDR1 is MNHEY and CDR2 SVGAGI. The CDR3 is made up of 14 amino acids. V trimming: 2 bases; J trimming: 4 bases; junction bases outside the gene matches: 1. The CDR3 DNA sequence: TGTGCCAGCAGTTACGACAGGGTCACCGGGGAGCTGTTTTTT. Amino acids: CASSYDRVTGELFF.

This sequence joins TRBV4-1 and TRBJ2-7, with 11 bases lining up with TRBD2. The V gene end was trimmed by 4 bases and the J gene end by 2 bases; junction bases not matched to a gene: 16. Germline V gene data show CDR1 as MGHRA and CDR2 as YSYEKL. The CDR3 totals 19 residues. The CDR3 loop reads CASSRNGLAGPGAPYEQYF. The CDR3 DNA is TGCGCCAGCAGCCGGAACGGACTAGCGGGTCCTGGGGCCCCCTACGAGCAGTACTTC.

The chain links TRBV30 to TRBJ1-3; 7 positions match TRBD1. This CDR3 is 16 amino acids long. Germline CDR1 reads GTSNPN; CDR2 reads SVGIG (reference sequence). The trim removed 3 bases at V and 0 bases at J, leaving 8 bases unmatched. CDR3 sequence reads: CAWSTGTAISGNTIYF. Written as DNA, the CDR3 is TGTGCCTGGAGCACCGGGACAGCGATCTCTGGAAACACCATATATTTT.

V gene TRBV12-3 or TRBV12-4 combines with J gene TRBJ1-1, with D hard to call. V was clipped by 3 bases and J by 11 bases, with 16 bases between them. The CDR3 consists of 13 residues. CDR3 sequence: CASSFGQSLGAFF. CDR3 DNA sequence: TGTGCCAGCAGTTTTGGTCAGTCCCTCGGGGCTTTCTTT.

CDR3: CASSSGTSGGPDEQYF. The CDR3 DNA follows: TGCGCCAGCAGCTCGGGGACTAGCGGGGGACCTGATGAGCAGTACTTC. The chain carries TRBV5-1 and TRBJ2-7; 14 positions match TRBD2. Germline V gives CDR1 SGHRS, CDR2 YFSETQ. The V segment lost 3 bases and the J segment 7 bases; nucleotides outside the gene matches: 9. This CDR3 has 16 residues.

This rearrangement joins TRBV7-9 to TRBJ2-7; TRBD2 aligns across 10 bases. Trimming at V came to 5 bases and at J to 2 bases, leaving 3 bases not matched to a gene. Germline CDR1 is SEHNR and CDR2 is FQNEAQ (reference sequence). This CDR3 contains 14 residues. The CDR3 DNA follows: TGTGCCAGCAGCAAGCTAGCGGGAGCCTACGAGCAGTACTTC. The encoded protein is CASSKLAGAYEQYF.

This clone turned up a few times. The same CDR3 also results from other DNA sequences found in this sample. The CDR3: CASSLNTGGQETQYF. In DNA form, the CDR3 reads TGCGCCAGCAGCTTGAATACAGGGGGACAAGAGACCCAGTACTTC. The chain has TRBV5-1 and TRBJ2-5, with 8 positions matching TRBD1. V gave up 1 base and J gave up 2 bases; unmatched junction bases: 4. The germline V gene has CDR1 SGHRS and CDR2 YFSETQ. This CDR3 is 15 amino acids long.

This chain links TRBV19 with TRBJ2-6; no clear D. The V gene lost 9 bases and the J gene lost 2 bases, with 2 bases spanning the gap. CDR1 and CDR2 from the germline V gene are LNHDA and SQIVND (reference sequence). CDR3 length: 11 residues. The chain's CDR3 is CASTGANVLTF. CDR3 in DNA: TGTGCCAGCACTGGGGCCAACGTCCTGACTTTC.

The chain links TRBV11-2 to TRBJ2-7; perhaps TRBD1 as D (5 bases). Germline lookup yields CDR1 SGHAT and CDR2 FQNNGV. CDR3 length equals 12 residues. V lost 2 bases and J 7 bases, leaving 9 bases between the germline ends. The CDR3 protein is CASSLPQGEQYF. CDR3 DNA: TGTGCCAGCAGCTTACCTCAGGGAGAGCAGTACTTC.

The rearrangement joins TRBV5-1 to TRBJ1-2; D gene uncertain. V lost 0 bases, J lost 8 bases, and 8 bases lay in between. This CDR3 spans 12 amino acids. Germline values: CDR1 SGHRS, CDR2 YFSETQ. The CDR3 sequence: CASSLDASGYTF. The CDR3 bases are TGCGCCAGCAGCTTGGACGCGTCGGGCTACACCTTC.

This clone was counted only a few times. The CDR3 loop reads CASSVDRVRPFSNQPQHF. The DNA of the CDR3 is TGTGCCAGCAGCGTAGACAGGGTTCGCCCCTTTAGCAATCAGCCCCAGCATTTT. The chain employs TRBV2 and TRBJ1-5, with 7 bases that match TRBD1. Trimming took 6 bases from V and 0 from J; bases not matched to a gene: 14. The CDR3 is 18 amino acids. In germline, CDR1 is SNHLY, CDR2 FYNNEI.

V is TRBV19 and J is TRBJ2-3; 7 bases agree with TRBD1. The CDR3 contains 15 residues. Germline-derived CDR1 and CDR2 are LNHDA and SQIVND (reference sequence). J gave up 5 bases and V 2 bases, and 7 bases lay outside the gene matches. The CDR3 DNA is TGTGCCAGTAGTATACTGAGACAGGGAAAAGATACGCAGTATTTT. Translated, it gives CASSILRQGKDTQYF.